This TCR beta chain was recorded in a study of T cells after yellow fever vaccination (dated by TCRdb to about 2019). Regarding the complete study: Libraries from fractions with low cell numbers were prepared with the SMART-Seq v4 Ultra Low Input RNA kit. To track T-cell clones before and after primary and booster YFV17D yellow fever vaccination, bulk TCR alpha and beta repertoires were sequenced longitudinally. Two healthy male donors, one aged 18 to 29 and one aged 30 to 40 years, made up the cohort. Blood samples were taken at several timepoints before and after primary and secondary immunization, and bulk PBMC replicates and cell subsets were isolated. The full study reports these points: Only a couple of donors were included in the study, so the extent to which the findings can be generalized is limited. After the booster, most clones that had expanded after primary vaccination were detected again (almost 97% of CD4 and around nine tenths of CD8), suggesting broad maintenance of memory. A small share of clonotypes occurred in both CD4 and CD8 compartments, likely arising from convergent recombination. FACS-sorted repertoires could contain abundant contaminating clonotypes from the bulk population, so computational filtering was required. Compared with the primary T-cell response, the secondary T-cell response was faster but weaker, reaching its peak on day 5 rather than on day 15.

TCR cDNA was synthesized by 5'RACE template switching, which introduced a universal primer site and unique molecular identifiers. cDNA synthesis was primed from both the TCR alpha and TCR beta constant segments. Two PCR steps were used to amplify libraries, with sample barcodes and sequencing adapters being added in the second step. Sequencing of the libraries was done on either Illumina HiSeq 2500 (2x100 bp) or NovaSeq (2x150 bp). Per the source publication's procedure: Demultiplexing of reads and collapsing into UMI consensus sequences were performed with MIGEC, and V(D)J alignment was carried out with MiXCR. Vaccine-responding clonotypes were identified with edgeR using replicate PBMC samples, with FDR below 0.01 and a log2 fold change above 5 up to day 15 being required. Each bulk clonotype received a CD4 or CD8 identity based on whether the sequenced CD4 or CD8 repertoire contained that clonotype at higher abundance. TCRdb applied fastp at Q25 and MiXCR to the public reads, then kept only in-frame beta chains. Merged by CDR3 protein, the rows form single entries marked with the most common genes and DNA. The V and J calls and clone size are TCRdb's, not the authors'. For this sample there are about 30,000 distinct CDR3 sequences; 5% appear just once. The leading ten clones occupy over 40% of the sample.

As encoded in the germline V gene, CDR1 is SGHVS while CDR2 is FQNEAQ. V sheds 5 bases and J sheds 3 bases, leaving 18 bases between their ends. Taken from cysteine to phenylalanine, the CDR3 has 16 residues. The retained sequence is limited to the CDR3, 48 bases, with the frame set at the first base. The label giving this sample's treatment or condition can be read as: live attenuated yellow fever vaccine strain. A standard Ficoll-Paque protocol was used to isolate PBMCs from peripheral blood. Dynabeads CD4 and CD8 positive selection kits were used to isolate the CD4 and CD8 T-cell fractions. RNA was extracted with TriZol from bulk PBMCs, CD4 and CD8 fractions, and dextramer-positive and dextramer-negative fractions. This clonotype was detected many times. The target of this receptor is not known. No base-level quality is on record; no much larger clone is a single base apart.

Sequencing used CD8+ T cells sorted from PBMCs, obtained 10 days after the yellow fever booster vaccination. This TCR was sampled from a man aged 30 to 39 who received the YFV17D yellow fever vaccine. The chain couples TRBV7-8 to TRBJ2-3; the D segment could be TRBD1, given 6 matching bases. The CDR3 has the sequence CASSPRWQGITDTQYF. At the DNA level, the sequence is TGTGCCAGCAGCCCGAGATGGCAGGGGATAACAGATACGCAGTATTTT.